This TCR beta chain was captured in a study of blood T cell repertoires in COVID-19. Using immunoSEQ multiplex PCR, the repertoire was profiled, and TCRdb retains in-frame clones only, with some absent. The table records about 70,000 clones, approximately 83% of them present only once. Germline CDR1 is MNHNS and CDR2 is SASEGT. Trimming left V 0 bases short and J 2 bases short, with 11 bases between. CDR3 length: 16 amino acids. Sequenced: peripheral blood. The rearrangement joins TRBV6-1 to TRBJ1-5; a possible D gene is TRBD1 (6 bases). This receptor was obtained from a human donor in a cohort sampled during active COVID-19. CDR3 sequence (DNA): TGTGCCAGCAGTGAAGCCTCGGGGGGCGGCAATCAGCCCCAGCATTTT. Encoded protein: CASSEASGGGNQPQHF.